Below are 5 T cell receptor beta chains sequenced from a single sample in a study of identical twins. TCRdb re-analysed the 5' RACE reads in MiXCR, keeping a single row per CDR3 protein. Here the sample spans about 150,000 distinct CDR3 sequences, around 3.5% being singletons. The material sequenced was memory T cells sorted from blood. The receptors originated from a man aged 18 to 35 in good health.

This clonotype has at least ten counts. The rearrangement joins TRBV12-3 or TRBV12-4 to TRBJ1-4, with D tentatively TRBD1 (6 bases). The ends were cut back, 6 bases at V and 8 bases at J, with 10 bases in the middle. The CDR3 is 12 residues long. CDR3: CASRLTGEKLFF. The CDR3 DNA reads TGTGCCAGCAGACTTACAGGGGAAAAACTGTTTTTT.

The rearrangement links TRBV4-3 to TRBJ2-3, with a tentative D call TRBD1 (6 bases). Germline V CDR1 and CDR2: LGHNA, YSLEER. This CDR3 has 13 residues. With 0 bases removed from V and 14 bases from J, the gap between germline ends came to 15 bases. CDR3 protein: CASSQEQGTSSYF. The CDR3 DNA follows: TGCGCCAGCAGCCAAGAGCAGGGGACGAGTTCGTATTTT.

This clonotype came up many times. The chain is built from TRBV15 and TRBJ1-6; D is possibly TRBD1 (5 bases). This CDR3 contains 16 residues. The ends were cut back, 0 bases at V and 6 bases at J, with 12 bases in the middle. Germline CDR1 reads LNHNV; CDR2 reads YYDKDF (reference sequence). In nucleotides, the CDR3 is TGTGCCACCAGCAGAGATGCCAGGGCCCCTAATTCACCCCTCCACTTT. It encodes CATSRDARAPNSPLHF.

J is TRBJ2-3 and V is TRBV5-1, with TRBD1 identical over 7 bases. The CDR3 consists of 16 residues. The germline gives CDR1 SGHRS, CDR2 YFSETQ. Trimming removed 5 bases from V and 1 base from J; junction bases left unmatched: 10. This CDR3 reads CASRSGQTPGTDTQYF. The CDR3 DNA reads TGCGCCAGCAGGTCGGGACAGACCCCTGGCACAGATACGCAGTATTTT.

This clonotype was detected ten times or more. The chain's CDR3 is CASSLEGGLAGELFF. The CDR3 coding sequence is TGCGCCAGCAGCTTGGAAGGGGGGCTCGCCGGGGAGCTGTTTTTT. The chain employs TRBV5-1 and TRBJ2-2, with D possibly called TRBD1 or TRBD2 (6 bases each). The CDR3 is 15 amino acids. V gave up 0 bases and J gave up 6 bases, with 12 bases separating them. Germline V gene lookup returns CDR1 SGHRS and CDR2 YFSETQ.